The 30 T cell receptor beta chains in this list originate from one sample, sequenced in a study of T cell repertoires in cytomegalovirus infection. No antigen has been identified for these receptors. In TCRdb, the reads were re-called with MiXCR into one record per CDR3 protein. The sample consists of roughly 730,000 distinct CDR3 sequences, roughly a third of them appearing once. Sequencing used cultured PBMCs, obtained from culture after CMV antigen stimulation. These receptors originate from a human donor in good health (CMV status not recorded). Some clones in this sample may be carry-over from other donors' samples.

The rearrangement joins TRBV4-3 to TRBJ2-5; TRBD2 aligns across 7 bases. In germline, CDR1 is LGHNA, CDR2 YSLEER. The CDR3 has 15 residues. Trimming at V came to 1 base and at J to 3 bases, leaving 5 bases not matched to a gene. Here the CDR3 DNA reads TGCGCCAGCAGCCAAGGATCCGGACTAGAAGAGACCCAGTACTTC. This sequence encodes CASSQGSGLEETQYF.

This chain connects TRBV5-4 to TRBJ1-1, with TRBD1 as a possible D gene (6 bases). Germline V gene sequence: CDR1 SGHNT, CDR2 YYREEE (reference sequence). V dropped 0 bases and J dropped 0 bases, with 15 bases sitting between them. This CDR3 spans 17 amino acids. The CDR3 DNA sequence: TGTGCCAGCAGCTTGGACCTACAGGGATCGATGAACACTGAAGCTTTCTTT. Translating it yields CASSLDLQGSMNTEAFF.

Many counts were recorded for this clonotype. The chain carries TRBV7-2 and TRBJ2-5; no clear D gene. The CDR3 has 15 residues. Looked up from germline, CDR1 is SGHTA and CDR2 is FQGNSA. The V end was cut by 5 bases, the J end by 2 bases, with 15 bases between. The CDR3 DNA is TGTGCCAGCAGCGTCCCTGAGAGAGTTCAAGAGACCCAGTACTTC. This sequence encodes CASSVPERVQETQYF.

The chain combines TRBV29-1 with TRBJ2-1; D is unclear. Trimming pared 4 bases from V and 0 bases from J, leaving 7 bases between. The CDR3 runs 13 residues. Germline values: CDR1 SQVTM, CDR2 ANQGSEA. The CDR3 reads CSVGESSYNEQFF. The CDR3 coding sequence is TGCAGCGTTGGAGAGAGCTCCTACAATGAGCAGTTCTTC.

The chain recombines TRBV7-2 with TRBJ2-7, with 8 bases fitting TRBD1. The V segment lost 5 bases and the J segment 6 bases; nucleotides outside the gene matches: 12. This CDR3 region has 15 residues. Germline loops: CDR1 SGHTA, CDR2 FQGNSA. The CDR3 loop reads CASSRAVTGGSEQYF. DNA of the CDR3: TGTGCCAGCAGCCGAGCCGTTACAGGGGGTTCCGAGCAGTACTTC. Complete variable domain (other parts from reference TRBV7-2 and TRBJ2-7): GAGVSQSPSNKVTEKGKDVELRCDPISGHTALYWYRQSLGQGLEFLIYFQGNSAPDKSGLPSDRFSAERTGGSVSTLTIQRTQQEDSAVYLCASSRAVTGGSEQYFGPGTRLTVT.

V usage is TRBV12-3 or TRBV12-4 and J usage is TRBJ1-5; TRBD1 agrees at 10 bases. Trimming at V came to 5 bases and at J to 6 bases, leaving 7 bases not matched to a gene. This CDR3 is 15 amino acids long. The chain's CDR3 is CASSTGQGVGQPQHF. The CDR3 DNA is TGTGCCAGCAGTACCGGACAGGGGGTCGGTCAGCCCCAGCATTTT.

This clonotype was recorded a few times. This sequence joins TRBV5-6 and TRBJ2-7; 9 nucleotides agree with TRBD2. The CDR3 consists of 17 residues. The germline gives CDR1 SGHDT, CDR2 YYEEEE. V shed 0 bases and J 6 bases; nucleotides not matched to a gene: 13. As DNA, the CDR3 is TGTGCCAGCAGCTTGGGAGTAGCGGGAGAAACGGCCGGCGAGCAGTACTTC. It specifies CASSLGVAGETAGEQYF. Supplemented by reference TRBV5-6 and TRBJ2-7, the full variable domain reads DAGVTQSPTHLIKTRGQQVTLRCSPKSGHDTVSWYQQALGQGPQFIFQYYEEEERQRGNFPDRFSGHQFPNYSSELNVNALLLGDSALYLCASSLGVAGETAGEQYFGPGTRLTVT.

The chain combines TRBV2 with TRBJ2-7; D is ambiguous. Germline values: CDR1 SNHLY, CDR2 FYNNEI. Trimming took 8 bases from V and 4 from J, leaving 12 bases between them. The CDR3 spans 12 residues. CDR3 sequence: CASGVAYYEQYF. The DNA for the CDR3 is TGTGCCAGCGGGGTAGCCTATTACGAGCAGTACTTC.

This clonotype has only a few counts. This CDR3 reads CASSLGPSGYRTDTQYF. CDR3 nucleotides: TGTGCCAGCAGCTTGGGTCCTAGCGGGTACCGCACAGATACGCAGTATTTT. The chain has TRBV5-4 and TRBJ2-3; 8 bases are a match to TRBD2. This CDR3 contains 17 residues. The V segment lost 0 bases and the J segment 1 base; nucleotides outside the gene matches: 7. Germline CDR1 reads SGHNT; CDR2 reads YYREEE (reference sequence). The full variable domain, completed using reference TRBV5-4 and TRBJ2-3, is ETGVTQSPTHLIKTRGQQVTLRCSSQSGHNTVSWYQQALGQGPQFIFQYYREEENGRGNFPPRFSGLQFPNYSSELNVNALELDDSALYLCASSLGPSGYRTDTQYFGPGTRLTVL.

The J gene is TRBJ1-5, the V gene TRBV4-2; unclear D gene. V was shortened by 0 bases and J by 0 bases, with 9 bases between the two germline ends. Germline lookup yields CDR1 LGHNA and CDR2 YNFKEQ. The CDR3 length is 16 residues. CDR3 residues: CASSQDPWNSNQPQHF. The CDR3 nucleotides read TGTGCCAGCAGCCAAGATCCCTGGAATAGCAATCAGCCCCAGCATTTT.

V is TRBV7-9 and J is TRBJ2-1; TRBD2 is a possible D gene (6 bases). The germline V and J ends were trimmed by 4 bases and 15 bases, with 16 bases remaining between them. The CDR3 length is 12 residues. CDR1 and CDR2 (germline): SEHNR, FQNEAQ (reference sequence). DNA for the CDR3: TGTGCCAGCAGCTCCGGGGCGGCGCGGGGGTTCTTC. This encodes CASSSGAARGFF.

A remark on this clonotype: An end of the junction differs from the germline gene, which may be a read error. The V and J genes are TRBV7-8 and TRBJ2-1, with a possible D match to TRBD2 (7 bases). The V gene's germline CDR1 is SGHVS and CDR2 FQNEAQ. The CDR3 sequence is 15 residues long. The CDR3 region has the DNA TGTGCCAGCAGCCCCGGCGGGGGCGCCTACCATGAGCAGTTCTTC. Translating gives CASSPGGGAYHEQFF. Drawing the rest from reference TRBV7-8 and TRBJ2-1, the complete variable domain is GAGVSQSPRYKVAKRGQDVALRCDPISGHVSLFWYQQALGQGPEFLTYFQNEAQLDKSGLPSDRFFAERPEGSVSTLKIQRTQQEDSAVYLCASSPGGGAYHEQFFGPGTRLTVL.

The V call is TRBV6-2 or TRBV6-3, the J call TRBJ2-3; D perhaps matches TRBD1 (7 bases). Between the trimmed V and J ends, which lost 7 bases and 0 bases, there was a span of 29 bases. The CDR3 contains 20 residues. Germline CDR1 is MNHEY and CDR2 is SVGEGT. CDR3 sequence reads: CASTNEVWTGLITSTDTQYF. As DNA, the CDR3 is TGTGCCAGCACCAACGAGGTGTGGACAGGACTAATTACTAGCACAGATACGCAGTATTTT.

The CDR3 protein is CSAAPAFTDTQYF. The CDR3 DNA reads TGCAGCGCCGCCCCAGCGTTCACAGATACGCAGTATTTT. The rearrangement links TRBV29-1 to TRBJ2-3; D call uncertain. Germline CDR1 is SQVTM and CDR2 is ANQGSEA. V was pared by 7 bases and J by 2 bases, with 13 bases between. CDR3 length: 13 residues.

This rearrangement joins TRBV20-1 to TRBJ2-7; possibly TRBD2 for D (5 bases). This CDR3 has 14 residues. Trimming shortened V by 5 bases and J by 7 bases, and 21 bases separated the two germline ends. CDR1 is DFQATT and CDR2 is SNEGSKA in the germline V gene (reference sequence). CDR3 region: CSAADRGGLGEQYF. The CDR3 region has the DNA TGCAGTGCTGCTGATAGAGGCGGGTTGGGAGAGCAGTACTTC.

In its sample, this clonotype was seen a few times. The chain uses TRBV2 and TRBJ1-2; D remains unclear. Germline V CDR1 and CDR2: SNHLY, FYNNEI. The CDR3 has 13 residues. The V gene lost 1 base and the J gene lost 8 bases, with 11 bases spanning the gap. The DNA of the CDR3 is TGTGCCAGCAGTGAAGGAAGACCAGCAGGCTACACCTTC. Translating it yields CASSEGRPAGYTF.

The chain employs TRBV27 and TRBJ2-1; D may be TRBD2 (5 bases). CDR3 length: 14 amino acids. The germline CDR1 and CDR2 sequences are MNHEY and SMNVEV (reference sequence). Trimming shortened V by 5 bases and J by 7 bases, and 15 bases separated the two germline ends. CDR3 DNA sequence: TGTGCCAGCAGTATGCGACGGGAAGGGAATGAGCAGTTCTTC. Its protein product is CASSMRREGNEQFF.

The rearrangement joins TRBV7-2 to TRBJ2-1; TRBD2 matches at 13 bases. Looked up from germline, CDR1 is SGHTA and CDR2 is FQGNSA. CDR3 length: 16 amino acids. J was trimmed by 8 bases and V by 5 bases; bases with no gene match: 9. The CDR3: CASSHRTSGSGDEQFF. CDR3 nucleotide sequence: TGTGCCAGCAGCCACCGGACTAGCGGGAGTGGCGATGAGCAGTTCTTC.

As regards this clonotype: The junction shows a germline mismatch at one end, possibly a read error. V usage is TRBV28 and J usage is TRBJ1-3; D remains unclear. CDR1 is MDHEN and CDR2 is SYDVKM in the germline V gene. This CDR3 has 15 amino acids. The CDR3 loop reads CASSLRLGSGNTIFF. CDR3 nucleotide sequence: TGTGCCAGCAGTTTGCGGTTGGGCTCTGGAAACACCATATTTTTT.

In this sample, this clonotype turned up a few times. V gene TRBV20-1 combines with J gene TRBJ2-5; D is perhaps TRBD1 or TRBD2 (5 bases each). Trimming left V 5 bases short and J 4 bases short, with 17 bases between. Germline CDR1 DFQATT, CDR2 SNEGSKA (reference sequence). The length of the CDR3 is 14 residues. DNA for the CDR3: TGCAGTGCTCTCCCGGGACCCCATGTAGAGACCCAGTACTTC. Translating it yields CSALPGPHVETQYF.

This chain links TRBV10-3 with TRBJ1-2; the match to TRBD1 covers 8 bases. CDR1 is ENHRY and CDR2 is SYGVKD in the germline V gene. The ends lost 3 bases at V and 9 bases at J; junction bases unmatched: 9. This CDR3 has 14 amino acids. The CDR3 DNA reads as TGTGCCATCAGTGAAACGGGACAGGTGTTCCGCTACACCTTC. Encoded protein: CAISETGQVFRYTF.

This chain links TRBV6-5 with TRBJ1-2; D is unclear. The length of the CDR3 is 14 residues. Trimming stripped 2 bases from V and 6 bases from J, with 13 bases between. CDR1 and CDR2 (germline): MNHEY, SVGAGI. CDR3 region: CASSYGEQRNGYTF. CDR3 in DNA: TGTGCCAGCAGTTACGGCGAACAACGAAATGGCTACACCTTC.

The chain is built from TRBV19 and TRBJ2-3; the D gene is possibly TRBD2 (6 bases). The CDR3 runs 14 residues. V lost 10 bases and J lost 1, with 15 bases in between. Germline V gene lookup returns CDR1 LNHDA and CDR2 SQIVND (reference sequence). The CDR3 nucleotides are TGTGCCACGGGGGACGACCAGCGCACAGATACGCAGTATTTT. Translating gives CATGDDQRTDTQYF.

The rearrangement joins TRBV7-9 to TRBJ1-5; D is ambiguous. The germline gives CDR1 SEHNR, CDR2 FQNEAQ (reference sequence). The CDR3 is 9 amino acids. The ends were cut back, 4 bases at V and 11 bases at J, with 3 bases in the middle. This CDR3 is CASSSSQHF. CDR3 nucleotides: TGTGCCAGCAGCTCCTCCCAGCATTTT.

This clonotype was recorded a few times. This rearrangement joins TRBV6-2 or TRBV6-3 to TRBJ2-1; either TRBD1 or TRBD2 may supply D (5 bases each). The V end was cut by 8 bases, the J end by 9 bases, with 17 bases between. Germline V lookup: CDR1 MNHEY, CDR2 SVGEGT. This CDR3 is built from 13 residues. Here the CDR3 reads CASGRGDRSEQFF. The CDR3 DNA is TGTGCCAGCGGGAGAGGGGATAGGAGTGAGCAGTTCTTC.

A few counts support this clonotype. The genes are TRBV19 and TRBJ2-5; D not certain. Germline CDR1 LNHDA, CDR2 SQIVND (reference sequence). With 4 bases removed from V and 5 bases from J, the gap between germline ends came to 14 bases. The CDR3 spans 14 residues. This chain's CDR3 is CASSNWDGGETQYF. In nucleotides, the CDR3 is TGTGCCAGTAGTAATTGGGATGGTGGTGAGACCCAGTACTTC.

This sequence joins TRBV7-6 and TRBJ2-2, with TRBD2 as a possible D gene (6 bases). Between the trimmed V and J ends, which lost 3 bases and 5 bases, there was a span of 16 bases. From germline, CDR1 is SGHVS and CDR2 FNYEAQ. This CDR3 is built from 16 residues. The CDR3 DNA follows: TGTGCCAGCAGCTTTTTTTACGGGAGTGGAACCGGGGAGCTGTTTTTT. Its translation is CASSFFYGSGTGELFF.

The CDR3 sequence: CASSFRWPYEQYF. The CDR3 DNA reads as TGTGCCAGCAGTTTCCGGTGGCCATACGAGCAGTACTTC. The chain employs TRBV12-3 or TRBV12-4 and TRBJ2-7, with D unresolved. Trimming left V 3 bases short and J 4 bases short, with 10 bases between. The CDR3 extends over 13 amino acids.

The genes are TRBV20-1 and TRBJ2-1, with 10 bases identical to TRBD2. The germline V gene has CDR1 DFQATT and CDR2 SNEGSKA (reference sequence). This CDR3 spans 17 amino acids. Unmatched junction bases numbered 6, after V lost 0 bases and J lost 1 base. In DNA form, the CDR3 reads TGCAGTGCTAGAGATATCAGCGGGAGGGAGTCCTACAATGAGCAGTTCTTC. This sequence encodes CSARDISGRESYNEQFF.

This clonotype was seen repeatedly, ten times or more. This chain links TRBV7-2 with TRBJ2-3, with TRBD2 identical over 11 bases. CDR1 is SGHTA and CDR2 is FQGNSA in the germline V gene. V lost 3 bases and J lost 0; bases outside the gene matches: 5. The CDR3 runs to 17 residues. The DNA of the CDR3 is TGTGCCAGCAGCTTCCGACTAGCGGGGCCAAGCACAGATACGCAGTATTTT. It translates to CASSFRLAGPSTDTQYF.